This TCR beta chain was retrieved from a study of blood T cell repertoires in COVID-19. Overall study: Acute and convalescent COVID-19 specimens originated in the United States, Italy and Spain. Nucleic acid was either cDNA or gDNA, and it came from T cells, B-cell-depleted T cells, or PBMCs.

CDR3 size: 15 residues. V lost 5 bases to trimming and J lost 3 bases; unmatched junction nucleotides: 7. The V gene's germline CDR1 is MNHEY and CDR2 SVGAGI. As processed by the authors: Reference gene primer amplification yielded estimated nucleated cell counts. Some clones are missing from TCRdb's copy, which holds only in-frame ones; the method was immunoSEQ multiplex PCR. V and J calls and clone size come straight from that table; D and trimming were deduced from the DNA. The data contain a few hundred thousand clones, less than 85% of them singletons. The rearrangement uses TRBV6-5 and TRBJ1-3; TRBD1 matches 7 bases. Sequencing was carried out using peripheral blood. This receptor was identified in a woman aged 18-30 years with acute or convalescent COVID-19. The CDR3 nucleotides read TGTGCCAGCAGTAAGCTTAGGGGGCTTGGAAACACCATATATTTT. Its protein product is CASSKLRGLGNTIYF.